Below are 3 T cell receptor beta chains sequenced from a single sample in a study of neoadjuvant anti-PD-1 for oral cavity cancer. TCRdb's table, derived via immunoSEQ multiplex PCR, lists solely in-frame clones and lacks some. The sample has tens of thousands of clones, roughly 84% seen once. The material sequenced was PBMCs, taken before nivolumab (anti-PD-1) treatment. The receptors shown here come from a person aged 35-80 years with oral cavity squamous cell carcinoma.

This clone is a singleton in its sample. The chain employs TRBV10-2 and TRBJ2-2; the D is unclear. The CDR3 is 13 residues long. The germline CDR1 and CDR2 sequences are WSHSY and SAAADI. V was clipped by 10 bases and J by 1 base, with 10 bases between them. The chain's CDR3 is CAISDGNTGELFF. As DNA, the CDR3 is TGCGCCATCTCGGACGGGAACACCGGGGAGCTGTTTTTT.

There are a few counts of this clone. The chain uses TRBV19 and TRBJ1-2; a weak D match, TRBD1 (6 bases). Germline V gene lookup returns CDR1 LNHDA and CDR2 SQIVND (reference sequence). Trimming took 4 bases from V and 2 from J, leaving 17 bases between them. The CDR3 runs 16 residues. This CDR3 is CASSTGTVQGNYGYTF. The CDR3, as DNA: TGTGCCAGTAGTACCGGGACGGTGCAGGGGAACTATGGCTACACCTTC.

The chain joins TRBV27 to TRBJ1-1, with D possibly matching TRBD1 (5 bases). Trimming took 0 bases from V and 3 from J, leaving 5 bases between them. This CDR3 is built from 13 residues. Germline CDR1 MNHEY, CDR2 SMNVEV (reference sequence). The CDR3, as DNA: TGTGCCAGCAGTTTATCACAGGACACTGAAGCTTTCTTT. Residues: CASSLSQDTEAFF.